This passage covers 27 T cell receptor beta chains from one sample sequenced in a study of blood T cell repertoires in COVID-19. The protocol was immunoSEQ multiplex PCR, while the TCRdb copy is restricted to in-frame clones and leaves out a portion. Of about 98,000 clones listed, less than 85% were seen once; the top ten hold 9.5% to 13%. Material: peripheral blood. The receptor set was obtained from a man between 70 and 80 years old with active or convalescent COVID-19.

The CDR3 DNA is TGTGCCAGCAGTGAACAGGGGGCGACTGAAGCTTTCTTT. Protein product: CASSEQGATEAFF. The chain uses TRBV6-1 and TRBJ1-1; 8 positions agree with TRBD1. V dropped 2 bases and J dropped 5; count of bases not matched to a gene: 1. This CDR3 spans 13 amino acids. Per germline, CDR1 MNHNS and CDR2 SASEGT.

V gene TRBV7-8 combines with J gene TRBJ2-3, with 13 positions matching TRBD2. The CDR3 totals 19 residues. V shed 1 base, J shed 0 bases, and the junction held 7 bases outside the gene matches. From germline, CDR1 is SGHVS and CDR2 FQNEAQ. The CDR3 DNA follows: TGTGCCAGCAGCTTAGTGGGACGACTAGCGGGGGGTAGCACAGATACGCAGTATTTT. It specifies CASSLVGRLAGGSTDTQYF.

This chain uses TRBV7-9 with TRBJ2-7; a possible D gene is TRBD1 (6 bases). This CDR3 has 14 amino acids. V was shortened by 5 bases and J by 2 bases, with 13 bases between the two germline ends. Germline lookup yields CDR1 SEHNR and CDR2 FQNEAQ (reference sequence). Written as DNA, the CDR3 is TGTGCCAGCAGCCGCTGGACAGCGCCCTACGAGCAGTACTTC. Translated, it gives CASSRWTAPYEQYF.

The chain carries TRBV3-1 (or the pseudogene TRBV3-2) and TRBJ2-1; 12 bases align to TRBD2. Looked up from germline, CDR1 is LGHDT and CDR2 is YNNKEL (reference sequence). This CDR3 has 16 amino acids. The V gene end was trimmed by 1 base and the J gene end by 6 bases; junction bases not matched to a gene: 4. The CDR3: CASSQASGGAFNEQFF. Here the CDR3 DNA reads TGTGCCAGCAGCCAAGCTAGCGGGGGGGCATTCAATGAGCAGTTCTTC.

J is TRBJ1-2 and V is TRBV30; no firm D call. This CDR3 has 15 residues. Trimming removed 3 bases at V and 2 bases at J, with 16 bases between. Germline CDR1 reads GTSNPN; CDR2 reads SVGIG (reference sequence). The CDR3 protein is CAWRAAAEGNYGYTF. CDR3 nucleotides: TGTGCCTGGAGAGCGGCAGCCGAAGGGAACTATGGCTACACCTTC. Looking up the rest from reference TRBV30 and TRBJ1-2 gives the full variable domain: SQTIHQWPATLVQPVGSPLSLECTVEGTSNPNLYWYRQAAGRGLQLLFYSVGIGQISSEVPQNLSASRPQDRQFILSSKKLLLSDSGFYLCAWRAAAEGNYGYTFGSGTRLTVV.

The chain uses TRBV4-2 and TRBJ2-5, with TRBD1 identical over 7 bases. V trimming: 2 bases; J trimming: 1 base; junction bases outside the gene matches: 4. The CDR3 is 15 residues long. Germline CDR1 and CDR2: LGHNA and YNFKEQ. CDR3 bases: TGTGCCAGCAGCCAAAGTGGGACAGCCCAAGAGACCCAGTACTTC. It is translated as CASSQSGTAQETQYF.

The chain carries TRBV27 and TRBJ1-1; 7 nucleotides align to TRBD1. After removal of 5 bases from V and 3 bases from J, the junction contained 3 bases not matched to a gene. Germline V gives CDR1 MNHEY, CDR2 SMNVEV (reference sequence). The CDR3 loop spans 13 amino acids. CDR3 bases: TGTGCCAGCAGTACCGACAGGGACACTGAAGCTTTCTTT. This sequence encodes CASSTDRDTEAFF.

This clone was seen only a few times. This chain connects TRBV7-9 to TRBJ2-7; D call uncertain. CDR1 SEHNR and CDR2 FQNEAQ come from the germline V gene (reference sequence). V lost 1 base and J 2 bases, leaving 3 bases between the germline ends. This CDR3 has 12 amino acids. CDR3 residues: CASSLVTYEQYF. CDR3 in DNA: TGTGCCAGCAGCTTAGTAACCTACGAGCAGTACTTC.

V and J are TRBV5-4 and TRBJ1-2; D is perhaps TRBD1 (6 bases). The CDR3 sequence is 15 residues long. V was cut by 4 bases and J by 4 bases, with 17 bases left in between. The germline gives CDR1 SGHNT, CDR2 YYREEE (reference sequence). This chain's CDR3 is CASSRGRDKAYGYTF. The CDR3 bases are TGTGCCAGCAGCCGGGGTAGGGACAAGGCCTATGGCTACACCTTC. The whole variable domain, remainder taken from reference TRBV5-4 and TRBJ1-2, is ETGVTQSPTHLIKTRGQQVTLRCSSQSGHNTVSWYQQALGQGPQFIFQYYREEENGRGNFPPRFSGLQFPNYSSELNVNALELDDSALYLCASSRGRDKAYGYTFGSGTRLTVV.

The chain is built from TRBV7-9 and TRBJ2-3; D gene ambiguous. The CDR3 contains 13 residues. Germline V lookup: CDR1 SEHNR, CDR2 FQNEAQ (reference sequence). The V gene lost 7 bases and the J gene lost 6 bases, with 14 bases spanning the gap. CDR3 sequence reads: CASMKAGPDTQYF. The CDR3 DNA reads TGTGCCAGCATGAAGGCAGGTCCTGATACGCAGTATTTT.

This chain joins TRBV5-1 and TRBJ2-6; 9 bases fit TRBD2. V dropped 5 bases and J dropped 0; count of bases not matched to a gene: 15. This CDR3 comprises 20 residues. CDR1 is SGHRS, CDR2 YFSETQ, per germline. The CDR3: CASRSAGGPIPSSGANVLTF. In DNA form, the CDR3 reads TGCGCCAGCAGGTCCGCGGGGGGGCCGATTCCGAGCTCTGGGGCCAACGTCCTGACTTTC.

The gene calls are TRBV20-1 and TRBJ2-5; TRBD2 matches 9 bases. V was clipped by 3 bases and J by 4 bases; unmatched bases: 9. This CDR3 spans 15 amino acids. From germline, CDR1 is DFQATT and CDR2 SNEGSKA (reference sequence). This chain's CDR3 is CSASPVAGALETQYF. The CDR3 DNA reads as TGCAGTGCTAGTCCGGTAGCGGGGGCCCTAGAGACCCAGTACTTC.

The chain has TRBV4-1 and TRBJ2-1; the match to TRBD2 covers 7 bases. V lost 0 bases, J lost 9 bases, and 2 bases stayed unmatched. CDR1 and CDR2 from the germline V gene are MGHRA and YSYEKL. The CDR3 sequence is 13 residues long. The CDR3 DNA reads TGCGCCAGCAGCCAAGATTGGGGGGGTGAGCAGTTCTTC. Amino acid sequence: CASSQDWGGEQFF.

This clone came up a few times. The rearrangement joins TRBV6-5 to TRBJ2-2; TRBD1 might be the D (6 bases). There are 15 residues in the CDR3. V lost 2 bases to trimming and J lost 4 bases, with 11 bases between them. CDR1 MNHEY and CDR2 SVGAGI come from the germline V gene. The CDR3 DNA reads as TGTGCCAGCAGTTACGGGGGCACAGGCACCGGGGAGCTGTTTTTT. It encodes CASSYGGTGTGELFF.

V and J are TRBV23-1 and TRBJ2-7, with D tentatively TRBD2 (5 bases). TRBV23-1 is given ORF status, its function remaining uncertain. The CDR3 is 15 amino acids. V was trimmed by 5 bases and J by 3 bases, leaving 17 bases between them. The CDR3 reads CASSYLARESYEQYF. The CDR3 DNA follows: TGCGCCAGCAGTTACCTGGCAAGGGAGAGCTACGAGCAGTACTTC.

V usage is TRBV18 and J usage is TRBJ2-1; TRBD1 matches at 7 bases. V dropped 8 bases and J dropped 5; count of bases not matched to a gene: 6. Germline CDR1 and CDR2: KGHSH and LQKENI. This CDR3 comprises 13 residues. Here the CDR3 reads CASDGQAHNEQFF. The CDR3 region has the DNA TGTGCCAGCGACGGACAGGCCCACAATGAGCAGTTCTTC.

The chain links TRBV6-5 to TRBJ1-2; D call uncertain. Between the trimmed V and J ends, which lost 8 bases and 2 bases, there was a span of 15 bases. Germline values: CDR1 MNHEY, CDR2 SVGAGI. This CDR3 is 14 amino acids long. CDR3 sequence reads: CASAPAGTNYGYTF. The CDR3 DNA reads TGTGCCAGCGCCCCAGCGGGTACGAACTATGGCTACACCTTC.

The chain links TRBV5-8 to TRBJ2-5, with 12 bases aligning to TRBD2. With 4 bases clipped from V and 5 bases from J, the junction kept 6 bases outside the gene matches. This CDR3 is built from 15 residues. Per the germline V gene, CDR1 is SGHTS and CDR2 is YDEGEE. CDR3 in DNA: TGTGCCAGCAGCCCGACTAGCGGGGGTAGTGAGACCCAGTACTTC. This translates into CASSPTSGGSETQYF.

The chain recombines TRBV10-1 with TRBJ2-7; a weak D match, TRBD1 (5 bases). CDR3 length: 14 amino acids. V dropped 4 bases and J dropped 5 bases, with 15 bases sitting between them. Germline loops: CDR1 WNHNN, CDR2 SYGVQD (reference sequence). In nucleotides, the CDR3 is TGCGCCAGCAGTGCCGACAGCCTTTTAGACGAGCAGTACTTC. Encoded protein: CASSADSLLDEQYF.

The J gene is TRBJ2-7, the V gene TRBV6-2 or TRBV6-3; 8 nucleotides match TRBD2. J was trimmed by 3 bases and V by 2 bases; bases with no gene match: 3. The CDR3 is 14 residues long. The germline V gene has CDR1 MNHEY and CDR2 SVGEGT. The CDR3 loop is CASSYQRGLYEQYF. In DNA, the CDR3 is TGTGCCAGCAGTTACCAGCGGGGGCTCTACGAGCAGTACTTC.

The rearrangement uses TRBV18 and TRBJ1-3; D perhaps matches TRBD1 (6 bases). Germline lookup yields CDR1 KGHSH and CDR2 LQKENI. This CDR3 spans 16 amino acids. Trimming took off 2 bases at V and 0 bases at J, with 11 bases between the two ends. The CDR3 DNA sequence: TGTGCCAGCTCACCAAGTACAGGGAGCTCTGGAAACACCATATATTTT. Its translation is CASSPSTGSSGNTIYF.

The chain couples TRBV19 to TRBJ1-2; D ambiguous. With 3 bases removed from V and 8 bases from J, the gap between germline ends came to 10 bases. CDR1 is LNHDA, CDR2 SQIVND, per germline (reference sequence). CDR3 size: 12 residues. CDR3: CASSIPGGGYTF. For the CDR3, the DNA is TGTGCCAGTAGTATCCCAGGAGGAGGCTACACCTTC. Using reference TRBV19 and TRBJ1-2 for the parts outside the CDR3, the full variable domain is DGGITQSPKYLFRKEGQNVTLSCEQNLNHDAMYWYRQDPGQGLRLIYYSQIVNDFQKGDIAEGYSVSREKKESFPLTVTSAQKNPTAFYLCASSIPGGGYTFGSGTRLTVV.

The chain is built from TRBV5-6 and TRBJ1-4, with 9 positions matching TRBD1. V dropped 4 bases and J dropped 2; count of bases not matched to a gene: 0. CDR3 length: 14 amino acids. Germline CDR1 is SGHDT and CDR2 is YYEEEE. CDR3 bases: TGTGCCAGCAGCGGACAGGGGACTAATGAAAAACTGTTTTTT. Protein product: CASSGQGTNEKLFF.

This sequence joins TRBV19 and TRBJ1-5; 7 nucleotides agree with TRBD1. The CDR3 runs to 15 residues. J lost 0 bases, V lost 8 bases, and 7 bases had no gene match. Per germline, CDR1 LNHDA and CDR2 SQIVND (reference sequence). CDR3 in DNA: TGTGCCAGTGAGGCAGGGGGGATTAGCAATCAGCCCCAGCATTTT. Its translation: CASEAGGISNQPQHF.

The chain couples TRBV19 to TRBJ1-2; the match to TRBD1 covers 7 bases. Germline assignment: CDR1 LNHDA and CDR2 SQIVND (reference sequence). The CDR3 sequence is 15 residues long. Trimming cost V 5 bases and J 2 bases; bases outside gene matches: 8. The CDR3 loop reads CASSVAGTANYGYTF. For the CDR3, the DNA is TGTGCCAGTAGTGTTGCCGGGACAGCCAACTATGGCTACACCTTC.

V and J are TRBV3-1 (or the pseudogene TRBV3-2) and TRBJ2-7, with D possibly matching TRBD2 (5 bases). The CDR3 has 16 amino acids. The V end lost 3 bases, the J end lost 2 bases, and 17 bases lay between the germline ends. Looked up from germline, CDR1 is LGHDT and CDR2 is YNNKEL (reference sequence). CDR3 sequence reads: CASSQTAAGRTYEQYF. The CDR3 DNA reads as TGTGCCAGCAGCCAGACGGCCGCGGGTCGAACCTACGAGCAGTACTTC.

The genes are TRBV11-3 and TRBJ2-2, with TRBD2 matching 7 bases. V trimming: 5 bases; J trimming: 0 bases; junction bases outside the gene matches: 6. The CDR3 is 16 residues long. Per the germline V gene, CDR1 is SGHNT and CDR2 is YENEEA. The DNA for the CDR3 is TGTGCCAGCAGCCTGGGGGGGACGGCGAACACCGGGGAGCTGTTTTTT. Its protein is CASSLGGTANTGELFF.